Reported below is one TCR beta chain. Its matching antigen is unknown. The CDR3 spans 14 residues. With V trimmed by 6 bases and J by 12 bases, 11 bases remained unmatched. Germline-derived CDR1 and CDR2 are MNHEY and SVGAGI. This sample stems from a study of cytomegalovirus exposure and HLA in healthy donors. General study points: It was about 150 TCR beta chains that were listed as cytomegalovirus-associated. Previous analysis showed most TCR beta V segments were productive about 90% or about 30% of the time.

13 Jbeta primers and 60 Vbeta primers were used for the PCR. Sequenced by immunoSEQ multiplex PCR; TCRdb stores in-frame clones only, minus some. Altogether around 130,000 clones are present, around 69% being singletons, with the ten largest covering 2.5% to 3%. This clonotype originated in a human donor in good health. Source material: PBMCs. V usage is TRBV6-5 and J usage is TRBJ2-7; 13 nucleotides align to TRBD2. CDR3 in DNA: TGTGCCAGCAGCCAGACTAGCGGGAGGCCTCAGGCGTACTTC. Translation gives CASSQTSGRPQAYF.